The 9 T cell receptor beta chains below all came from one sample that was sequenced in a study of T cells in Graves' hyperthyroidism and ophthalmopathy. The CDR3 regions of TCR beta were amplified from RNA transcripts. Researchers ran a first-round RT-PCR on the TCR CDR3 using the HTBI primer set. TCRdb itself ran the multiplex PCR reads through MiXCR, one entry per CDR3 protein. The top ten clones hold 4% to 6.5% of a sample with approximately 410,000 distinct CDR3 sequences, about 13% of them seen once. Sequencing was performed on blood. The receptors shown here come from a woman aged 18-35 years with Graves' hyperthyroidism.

The CDR3 coding sequence is TGTGCCAGTAGTACCTCACAGGGATACAACGAGCAGTACTTC. This encodes CASSTSQGYNEQYF. V is TRBV19 and J is TRBJ2-7; maybe TRBD1 (6 bases). This CDR3 is built from 14 residues. With 4 bases removed from V and 5 bases from J, the gap between germline ends came to 15 bases. The germline CDR1 and CDR2 sequences are LNHDA and SQIVND (reference sequence).

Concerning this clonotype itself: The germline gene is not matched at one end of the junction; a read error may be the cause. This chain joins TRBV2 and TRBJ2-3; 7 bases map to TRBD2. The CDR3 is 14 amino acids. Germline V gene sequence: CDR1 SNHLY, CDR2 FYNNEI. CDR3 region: CASTIAGSTDTRYF. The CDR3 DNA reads TGTGCCAGCACGATAGCGGGCAGCACAGATACGCGGTATTTT. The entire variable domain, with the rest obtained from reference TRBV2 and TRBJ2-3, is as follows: EPEVTQTPSHQVTQMGQEVILRCVPISNHLYFYWYRQILGQKVEFLVSFYNNEISEKSEIFDDQFSVERPDGSNFTLKIRSTKLEDSAMYFCASTIAGSTDTRYFGPGTRLTVL.

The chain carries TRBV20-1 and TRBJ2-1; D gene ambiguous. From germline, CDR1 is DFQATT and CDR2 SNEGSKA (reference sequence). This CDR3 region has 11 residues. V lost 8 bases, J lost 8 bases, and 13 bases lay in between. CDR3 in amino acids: CSPKEGDEQFF. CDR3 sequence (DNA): TGCAGTCCCAAGGAAGGCGATGAGCAGTTCTTC.

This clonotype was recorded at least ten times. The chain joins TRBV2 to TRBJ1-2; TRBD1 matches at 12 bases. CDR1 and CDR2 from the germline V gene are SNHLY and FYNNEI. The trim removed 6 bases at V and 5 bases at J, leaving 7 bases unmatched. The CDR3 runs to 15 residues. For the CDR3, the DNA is TGTGCCAGCAGGAAGGGGACAGGGGGCTATTATGGCTACACCTTC. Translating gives CASRKGTGGYYGYTF.

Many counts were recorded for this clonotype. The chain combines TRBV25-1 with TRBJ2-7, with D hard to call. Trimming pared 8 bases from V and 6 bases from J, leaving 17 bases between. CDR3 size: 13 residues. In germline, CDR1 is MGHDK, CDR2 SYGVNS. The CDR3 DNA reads TGTGCCAGCTCCCGAGACCTGCGCGGCGAGCAGTACTTC. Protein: CASSRDLRGEQYF.

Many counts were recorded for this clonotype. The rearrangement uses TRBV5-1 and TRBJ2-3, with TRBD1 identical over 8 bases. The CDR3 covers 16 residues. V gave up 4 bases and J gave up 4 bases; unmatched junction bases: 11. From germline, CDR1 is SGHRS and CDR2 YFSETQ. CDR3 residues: CASSLGGGQGADTQYF. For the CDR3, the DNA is TGCGCCAGCAGCCTTGGGGGCGGACAGGGTGCAGATACGCAGTATTTT.

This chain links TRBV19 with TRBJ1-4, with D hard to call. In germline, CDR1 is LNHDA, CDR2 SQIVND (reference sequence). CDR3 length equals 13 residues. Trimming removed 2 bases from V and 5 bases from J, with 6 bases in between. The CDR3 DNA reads TGTGCCAGTAGTATATTCGGGAATGAAAAACTGTTTTTT. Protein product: CASSIFGNEKLFF. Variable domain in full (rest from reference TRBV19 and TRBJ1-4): DGGITQSPKYLFRKEGQNVTLSCEQNLNHDAMYWYRQDPGQGLRLIYYSQIVNDFQKGDIAEGYSVSREKKESFPLTVTSAQKNPTAFYLCASSIFGNEKLFFGSGTQLSVL.

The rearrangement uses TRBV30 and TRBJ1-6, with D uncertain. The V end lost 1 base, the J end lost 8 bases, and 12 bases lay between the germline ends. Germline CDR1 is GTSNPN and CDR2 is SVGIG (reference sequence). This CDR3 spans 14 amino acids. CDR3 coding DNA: TGTGCCTGGAGTGACGGATATGGGGATTCACCCCTCCACTTT. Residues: CAWSDGYGDSPLHF.

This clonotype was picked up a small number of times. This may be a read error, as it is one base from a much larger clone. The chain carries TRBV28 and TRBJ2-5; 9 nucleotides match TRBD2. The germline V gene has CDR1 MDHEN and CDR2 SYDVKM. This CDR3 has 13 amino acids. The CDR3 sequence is CASRRAGGEAQYF. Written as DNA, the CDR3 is TGTGCCAGCAGAAGAGCGGGAGGAGAGGCCCAGTACTTC.